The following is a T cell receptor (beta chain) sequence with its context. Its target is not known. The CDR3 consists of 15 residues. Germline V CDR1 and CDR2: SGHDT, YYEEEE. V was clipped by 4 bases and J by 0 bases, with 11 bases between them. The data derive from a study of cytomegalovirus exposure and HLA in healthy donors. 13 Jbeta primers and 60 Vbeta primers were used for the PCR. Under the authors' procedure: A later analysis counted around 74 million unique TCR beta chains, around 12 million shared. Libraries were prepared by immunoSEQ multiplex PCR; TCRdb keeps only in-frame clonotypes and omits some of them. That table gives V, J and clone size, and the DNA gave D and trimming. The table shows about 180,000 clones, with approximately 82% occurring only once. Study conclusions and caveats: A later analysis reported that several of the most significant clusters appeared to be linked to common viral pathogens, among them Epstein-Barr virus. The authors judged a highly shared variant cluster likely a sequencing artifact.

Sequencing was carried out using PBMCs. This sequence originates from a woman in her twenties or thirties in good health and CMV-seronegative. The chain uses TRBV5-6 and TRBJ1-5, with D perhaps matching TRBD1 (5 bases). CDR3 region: CASSGPGVSNQPQHF. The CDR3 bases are TGTGCCAGCAGCGGGCCGGGGGTTAGCAATCAGCCCCAGCATTTT.